Following are 2 T cell receptor beta chains from one sample sequenced in a study of long-term antiretroviral therapy in people with HIV. The assay, immunoSEQ v3.0, was run at survey level. Libraries were prepared by immunoSEQ multiplex PCR; TCRdb keeps only in-frame clonotypes and omits some of them. Here the sample spans 20,000 or so clones, roughly 72% being singletons. Sequencing was performed on unsorted PBMCs, taken 2.2 years after starting antiretroviral therapy. These receptors came from a man in his forties or fifties with HIV.

In this sample, this clone turned up a few times. CDR3 region: CATRRGGGSPLHF. In nucleotides, the CDR3 is TGTGCCACCCGCCGAGGGGGAGGTTCACCCCTCCACTTT. The J gene is TRBJ1-6, the V gene TRBV6-5; TRBD1 might be the D (6 bases). V was clipped by 10 bases and J by 9 bases, with 16 bases between them. There are 13 residues in the CDR3. Germline V lookup: CDR1 MNHEY, CDR2 SVGAGI.

The rearrangement uses TRBV21-1 and TRBJ2-1. TRBV21-1 is marked as a pseudogene. The CDR3 runs 15 residues. This chain's CDR3 is CASSKSTYRPNEQFF. The CDR3 nucleotides read TGTGCCAGCAGCAAAAGTACGTATCGGCCTAATGAGCAGTTCTTC.